This passage covers 24 T cell receptor beta chains from one sample sequenced in a study of naive and memory T cell subsets. The SP2 primer and nested alpha and beta constant region primers amplified ligated cDNA in four rounds. TCRdb re-called the 5' RACE reads with MiXCR, one entry per CDR3 protein. Counted here are more than 60,000 distinct CDR3 sequences, under 10% occurring once; the ten biggest clones make up 15% to 20%. An oligonucleotide containing a UMI was ligated to the 3' end of TCR cDNA. All receptors come from a female donor in good health.

This clonotype was recorded at least ten times. The chain recombines TRBV20-1 with TRBJ1-4; D might be TRBD1 (5 bases). The CDR3 length is 15 residues. Germline-derived CDR1 and CDR2 are DFQATT and SNEGSKA (reference sequence). The germline V and J ends were trimmed by 5 bases and 7 bases, with 20 bases remaining between them. In DNA, the CDR3 is TGCAGTGCTGCTGCCCCGGGACCGAAGGGTGAAAAACTGTTTTTT. It is translated as CSAAAPGPKGEKLFF.

V gene TRBV7-3 combines with J gene TRBJ2-3; D unresolved. Germline V gives CDR1 SGHTA, CDR2 FQGTGA. The CDR3 is made up of 13 amino acids. V gave up 3 bases and J gave up 6 bases, with 10 bases separating them. Here the CDR3 reads CASSFLQGDTQYF. CDR3 nucleotide sequence: TGTGCCAGCAGCTTTCTTCAAGGGGATACGCAGTATTTT. Complete variable domain (other parts from reference TRBV7-3 and TRBJ2-3): GAGVSQTPSNKVTEKGKYVELRCDPISGHTALYWYRQSLGQGPEFLIYFQGTGAADDSGLPNDRFFAVRPEGSVSTLKIQRTERGDSAVYLCASSFLQGDTQYFGPGTRLTVL.

This clonotype was counted between two and nine times. V usage is TRBV28 and J usage is TRBJ1-4; D remains ambiguous. Germline CDR1 and CDR2: MDHEN and SYDVKM. Trimming removed 3 bases from V and 6 bases from J, with 14 bases in between. CDR3 length equals 15 residues. DNA of the CDR3: TGTGCCAGCAGTTTCGGACGGGGTTACTATGAAAAACTGTTTTTT. It translates to CASSFGRGYYEKLFF.

A few counts support this clonotype. The genes are TRBV6-1 and TRBJ1-2; no reliable D call. Per the germline V gene, CDR1 is MNHNS and CDR2 is SASEGT. The CDR3 covers 15 residues. The V gene lost 1 base and the J gene lost 2 bases, with 11 bases spanning the gap. CDR3 amino acids: CASSEDAVLNYGYTF. In nucleotides, the CDR3 is TGTGCCAGCAGTGAAGACGCGGTCTTAAACTATGGCTACACCTTC.

This clonotype was detected a few times. V usage is TRBV18 and J usage is TRBJ1-1, with TRBD1 as a possible D gene (5 bases). Looked up from germline, CDR1 is KGHSH and CDR2 is LQKENI. V lost 8 bases to trimming and J lost 4 bases, with 14 bases between them. The CDR3 spans 13 residues. This CDR3 is CASTQGRCTEAFF. The CDR3 bases are TGTGCCAGCACGCAGGGAAGGTGCACTGAAGCTTTCTTT.

This clonotype has ten or more counts. The chain is built from TRBV27 and TRBJ2-2, with 8 bases identical to TRBD2. Germline loops: CDR1 MNHEY, CDR2 SMNVEV (reference sequence). The CDR3 covers 16 residues. Unmatched junction bases numbered 4, after V lost 3 bases and J lost 1 base. Written as DNA, the CDR3 is TGTGCCAGCAGTTTCTACGCGGGGGGGAACACCGGGGAGCTGTTTTTT. Its protein is CASSFYAGGNTGELFF.

The chain employs TRBV12-3 or TRBV12-4 and TRBJ1-5; D is unresolved. The CDR3 totals 14 residues. Trimming removed 7 bases at V and 4 bases at J, with 14 bases between. The CDR3 spells CASTLRARNQPQHF. DNA for the CDR3: TGTGCCAGCACCCTCCGGGCCCGAAATCAGCCCCAGCATTTT.

The chain recombines TRBV7-9 with TRBJ2-3, with D possibly matching TRBD2 (7 bases). The CDR3 length is 16 residues. The ends were cut back, 5 bases at V and 4 bases at J, with 19 bases in the middle. Germline V gene lookup returns CDR1 SEHNR and CDR2 FQNEAQ (reference sequence). CDR3 coding DNA: TGTGCCAGCAGCCCTCGGGGGCGGGAGATGTCAGATACGCAGTATTTT. Its translation: CASSPRGREMSDTQYF. Drawing the rest from reference TRBV7-9 and TRBJ2-3, the complete variable domain is DTGVSQNPRHKITKRGQNVTFRCDPISEHNRLYWYRQTLGQGPEFLTYFQNEAQLEKSRLLSDRFSAERPKGSFSTLEIQRTEQGDSAMYLCASSPRGREMSDTQYFGPGTRLTVL.

V and J are TRBV19 and TRBJ1-1, with D uncertain. V was shortened by 4 bases and J by 0 bases, with 9 bases between the two germline ends. From germline, CDR1 is LNHDA and CDR2 SQIVND (reference sequence). CDR3 length equals 14 residues. CDR3 residues: CASSNQNMNTEAFF. DNA of the CDR3: TGTGCCAGTAGTAACCAGAACATGAACACTGAAGCTTTCTTT.

This clonotype was observed a single time. V gene TRBV27 combines with J gene TRBJ2-3; 11 nucleotides line up with TRBD2. Germline CDR1 and CDR2: MNHEY and SMNVEV (reference sequence). Losses at the gene ends were 0 bases for V and 11 bases for J; bases not matched to a gene: 7. The CDR3 extends over 15 amino acids. The CDR3 loop is CASSLSEDSGRGQYF. The CDR3 region has the DNA TGTGCCAGCAGTTTATCTGAAGATAGCGGGAGGGGGCAGTATTTT.

This clonotype was found a few times. This chain uses TRBV29-1 with TRBJ2-7; D uncertain. The CDR3 runs to 11 residues. Per germline, CDR1 SQVTM and CDR2 ANQGSEA. The germline V and J ends were trimmed by 7 bases and 3 bases, with 10 bases remaining between them. CDR3 amino acids: CSAGLNYEQYF. The DNA for the CDR3 is TGCAGCGCCGGGTTAAACTACGAGCAGTACTTC.

This clonotype was picked up many times. The chain carries TRBV12-3 or TRBV12-4 and TRBJ1-5; 8 bases are a match to TRBD1. J was trimmed by 0 bases and V by 5 bases; bases with no gene match: 3. CDR3 length: 15 amino acids. The CDR3 region is CASSAGTGSNQPQHF. The CDR3 nucleotides are TGTGCCAGCAGTGCCGGGACAGGTAGCAATCAGCCCCAGCATTTT.

This chain joins TRBV7-8 and TRBJ2-1, with 12 bases matching TRBD1. The V and J ends lost 2 bases and 5 bases, in that order; junction bases with no gene match: 7. Germline V gives CDR1 SGHVS, CDR2 FQNEAQ. There are 17 residues in the CDR3. CDR3 loop: CASSLRAGTGGHNEQFF. The CDR3 DNA follows: TGTGCCAGCAGCTTACGGGCCGGGACAGGGGGCCACAATGAGCAGTTCTTC.

This clonotype showed up just a few times. This sequence joins TRBV2 and TRBJ2-3; D uncertain. The germline gives CDR1 SNHLY, CDR2 FYNNEI. CDR3 length equals 16 residues. Between the trimmed V and J ends, which lost 1 base and 0 bases, there was a span of 11 bases. In DNA, the CDR3 is TGTGCCAGCAGTGAAGTCGCCAGCACTAGCACAGATACGCAGTATTTT. Residues: CASSEVASTSTDTQYF.

The V gene is TRBV30, the J gene TRBJ1-2, with unresolved D. The CDR3 consists of 15 residues. V lost 4 bases, J lost 5 bases, and 20 bases lay in between. Germline V gene lookup returns CDR1 GTSNPN and CDR2 SVGIG (reference sequence). In nucleotides, the CDR3 is TGTGCCTGGACTGACCCTGGACCTGTTGGGTATGGCTACACCTTC. Its protein is CAWTDPGPVGYGYTF.

This clonotype was detected many times. The V gene is TRBV6-1, the J gene TRBJ1-5; TRBD1 is a possible D gene (5 bases). Germline loops: CDR1 MNHNS, CDR2 SASEGT. The CDR3 extends over 20 amino acids. V gave up 7 bases and J gave up 1 base, with 29 bases separating them. CDR3 sequence (DNA): TGTGCCAGCATCGAGTGGTCGTTTCCAGGGCGATTTTCGAGCAATCAGCCCCAGCATTTT. This sequence encodes CASIEWSFPGRFSSNQPQHF.

This clonotype was observed at least ten times. The chain links TRBV7-8 to TRBJ1-1; 8 bases line up with TRBD1. The CDR3 sequence is 14 residues long. CDR1 SGHVS and CDR2 FQNEAQ come from the germline V gene. V was clipped by 5 bases and J by 6 bases; unmatched bases: 8. As DNA, the CDR3 is TGTGCCAGCAGCCGGGGACAGGCGGGGTCTGAAGCTTTCTTT. It codes for CASSRGQAGSEAFF.

Details on this clonotype: The junction differs from germline at one of its ends, possibly a read error. J is TRBJ1-2 and V is TRBV12-3 or TRBV12-4; TRBD1 is a possible D gene (5 bases). This CDR3 spans 15 amino acids. CDR3 loop: CASSLEGRARNGDTF. DNA for the CDR3: TGTGCCAGCAGTCTAGAGGGCAGGGCCCGAAATGGCGACACCTTC.

This clonotype has just a few counts. This chain joins TRBV28 and TRBJ2-4; 7 bases are a match to TRBD1. The germline gives CDR1 MDHEN, CDR2 SYDVKM. V was pared by 8 bases and J by 13 bases, with 17 bases of the junction left unmatched. The CDR3 has 14 amino acids. The CDR3 sequence: CASLGTEGRVDQYF. For the CDR3, the DNA is TGTGCCAGCCTAGGGACAGAAGGGAGAGTAGACCAGTACTTC.

Ten or more counts support this clonotype. The V gene is TRBV4-1, the J gene TRBJ2-1, with D perhaps matching TRBD1 (5 bases). V was pared by 0 bases and J by 6 bases, with 12 bases between. Germline-derived CDR1 and CDR2 are MGHRA and YSYEKL. This CDR3 region has 15 residues. CDR3 coding DNA: TGCGCCAGCAGCCAAGATCCGCGGCAGGGCAATGAGCAGTTCTTC. Its translation is CASSQDPRQGNEQFF.

This clonotype showed up many times. The rearrangement links TRBV12-3 or TRBV12-4 to TRBJ2-4; perhaps TRBD2 as D (6 bases). V lost 4 bases, J lost 7 bases, and 14 bases lay in between. The CDR3 is 14 amino acids. The CDR3 sequence: CASSSGTSGNIQYF. The CDR3 DNA sequence: TGTGCCAGCAGTTCAGGGACTTCGGGCAACATTCAGTACTTC.

The chain is built from TRBV27 and TRBJ2-1; D is uncertain. CDR1 and CDR2 (germline): MNHEY, SMNVEV (reference sequence). Trimming stripped 3 bases from V and 7 bases from J, with 10 bases between. This CDR3 is 13 amino acids long. The CDR3: CASSLSWRNEQFF. CDR3 DNA: TGTGCCAGCAGTTTGAGTTGGCGGAATGAGCAGTTCTTC.

This clonotype was picked up a small number of times. This sequence joins TRBV21-1 and TRBJ1-5; no DNA check was done on the table's D call, TRBD1. TRBV21-1 is classified as a pseudogene. The CDR3 is made up of 18 amino acids. The CDR3 bases are TGTGCCAGCAGCAAATGTGCAGGGGGCGACTTTTGCAATCAGCCCCAGCATTTT. Protein: CASSKCAGGDFCNQPQHF.

This sequence joins TRBV28 and TRBJ2-7; D is perhaps TRBD1 (5 bases). Deletions cut 3 bases from V and 4 bases from J, with 10 bases between. Germline-derived CDR1 and CDR2 are MDHEN and SYDVKM. The CDR3 consists of 13 residues. The CDR3 reads CASSFTQGYEQYF. CDR3 sequence (DNA): TGTGCCAGCAGTTTTACCCAGGGTTACGAGCAGTACTTC.